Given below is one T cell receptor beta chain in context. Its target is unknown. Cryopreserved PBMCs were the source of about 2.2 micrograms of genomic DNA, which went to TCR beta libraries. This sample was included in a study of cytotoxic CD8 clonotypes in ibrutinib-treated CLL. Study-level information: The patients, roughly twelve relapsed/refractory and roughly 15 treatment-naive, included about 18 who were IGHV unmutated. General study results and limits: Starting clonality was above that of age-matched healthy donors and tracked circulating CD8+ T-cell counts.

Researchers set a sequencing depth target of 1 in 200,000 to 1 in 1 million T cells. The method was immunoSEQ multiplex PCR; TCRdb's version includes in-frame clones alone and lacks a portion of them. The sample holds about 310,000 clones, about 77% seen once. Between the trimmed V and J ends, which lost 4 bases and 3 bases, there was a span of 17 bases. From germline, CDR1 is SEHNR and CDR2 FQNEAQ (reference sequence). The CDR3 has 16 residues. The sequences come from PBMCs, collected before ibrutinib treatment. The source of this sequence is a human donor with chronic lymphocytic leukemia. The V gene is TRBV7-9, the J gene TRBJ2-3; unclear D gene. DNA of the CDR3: TGTGCCAGCAGCTCCCTAATTGCGCTAATAACAGATACGCAGTATTTT. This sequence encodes CASSSLIALITDTQYF.